The 3 T cell receptor beta chains given below trace back to one sample, sequenced in a study of CD8+ T cells in alopecia areata. cDNA reverse transcribed from extracted RNA served as the sequencing template. Clones were sequenced by immunoSEQ multiplex PCR, and TCRdb holds only the in-frame ones, with some missing. Of some 200,000 clones listed, more than 45% are singletons. This sample's treatment: oral pan-JAK inhibitor, 5-10 mg twice daily. The specimen comprised CD4+ T cells sorted from blood, sampled at week 4, from a patient treated with tofacitinib. All receptors derive from a human donor with alopecia areata.

V and J are TRBV30 and TRBJ2-1, with D possibly being TRBD1 (6 bases). Germline V CDR1 and CDR2: GTSNPN, SVGIG (reference sequence). The CDR3 has 14 residues. Deletions cut 0 bases from V and 7 bases from J, with 13 bases between. DNA for the CDR3: TGTGCCTGGAGTGTACAGGGATTAAGGAATGAGCAGTTCTTC. Translation: CAWSVQGLRNEQFF.

The CDR3 region is CASSRDRARQPQHF. CDR3 bases: TGTGCCAGCAGCCGTGACAGGGCGCGTCAGCCCCAGCATTTT. The chain carries TRBV6-5 and TRBJ1-5; 7 nucleotides agree with TRBD1. V shed 6 bases, J shed 6 bases, and the junction held 8 bases outside the gene matches. Per the germline V gene, CDR1 is MNHEY and CDR2 is SVGAGI. CDR3 length: 14 amino acids.

The gene calls are TRBV13 and TRBJ1-3; D perhaps matches TRBD1 (5 bases). The germline V gene encodes CDR1 PRHDT and CDR2 FYEKMQ (reference sequence). The CDR3 has 13 amino acids. Between the trimmed V and J ends, which lost 7 bases and 0 bases, there was a span of 7 bases. CDR3 residues: CASNQGSGNTIYF. The CDR3, as DNA: TGTGCCAGCAACCAGGGCTCTGGAAACACCATATATTTT.